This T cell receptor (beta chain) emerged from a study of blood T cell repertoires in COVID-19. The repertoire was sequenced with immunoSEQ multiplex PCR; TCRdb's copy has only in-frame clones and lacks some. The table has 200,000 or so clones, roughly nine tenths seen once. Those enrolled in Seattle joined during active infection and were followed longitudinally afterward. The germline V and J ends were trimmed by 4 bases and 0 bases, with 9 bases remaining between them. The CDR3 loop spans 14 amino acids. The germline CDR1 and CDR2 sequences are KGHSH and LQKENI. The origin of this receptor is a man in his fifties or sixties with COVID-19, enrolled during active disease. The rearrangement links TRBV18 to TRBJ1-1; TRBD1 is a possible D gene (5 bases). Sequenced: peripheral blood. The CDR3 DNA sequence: TGTGCCAGCTCACGGGAACAGGTGAACACTGAAGCTTTCTTT. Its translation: CASSREQVNTEAFF.